This TCR beta chain is drawn from a study of OX40 agonist ivuxolimab in advanced cancers. Study details: Ivuxolimab, an agonist antibody against OX40 (CD134), was given to patients.

Generated by immunoSEQ multiplex PCR, the TCRdb table keeps only in-frame clones and is missing some. Among about 95,000 clones listed, 70% to 90% were seen once. The CDR3 sequence is 15 residues long. The V end lost 5 bases, the J end lost 5 bases, and 15 bases lay between the germline ends. Germline V gene sequence: CDR1 SGHVS, CDR2 FQNEAQ. The sequence was obtained from an adult with an advanced solid tumor such as melanoma, head and neck, liver or kidney cancer. The V call is TRBV7-8, the J call TRBJ1-4; a weak D match, TRBD1 (6 bases). Sequences were derived from CD4+ or CD8+ T cells sorted from blood, sampled in a trial of the OX40 agonist ivuxolimab. This CDR3 is CASSPGGGQNEKLFF. The CDR3 nucleotides are TGTGCCAGCAGCCCGGGTGGGGGCCAGAATGAAAAACTGTTTTTT.